These 18 T cell receptor beta chains were all obtained from the same sample, sequenced in a study of human T cells and chemical hapten exposure. Described time point: pre-sensitization, week 0. Specified treatment: therapeutic diphenylcyclopropenone sensitization with weekly scalp DPC. TCRdb re-derived calls from the RACE reads in MiXCR, one entry per CDR3 protein. The sample has around 60,000 distinct CDR3 sequences; around 6.6% are singletons. Sequenced material: whole blood, taken in connection with sensitization to the hapten diphenylcyclopropenone (DPC). These receptors all stem from a woman aged 30 to 39 with alopecia areata. Some clones in this sample may be carry-over from other donors' samples.

There are many counts of this clonotype. The chain uses TRBV20-1 and TRBJ1-2; perhaps TRBD1 as D (5 bases). V was pared by 3 bases and J by 4 bases, with 12 bases between. Germline V lookup: CDR1 DFQATT, CDR2 SNEGSKA (reference sequence). The CDR3 covers 13 residues. This chain's CDR3 is CSARIGDGYGYTF. The CDR3 DNA follows: TGCAGTGCTAGGATAGGGGATGGCTATGGCTACACCTTC.

The sample holds a few counts of this clonotype. V and J are TRBV12-3 or TRBV12-4 and TRBJ1-1; perhaps TRBD1 as D (6 bases). CDR3 length: 12 amino acids. Trimming stripped 7 bases from V and 4 bases from J, with 10 bases between. The CDR3 DNA reads TGTGCCAGCAACTGGGGGGCCACTGAAGCTTTCTTT. Translating it yields CASNWGATEAFF.

This clonotype occurred many times. This rearrangement joins TRBV7-8 to TRBJ1-5; a possible D gene is TRBD1 (5 bases). The CDR3 runs to 15 residues. Per germline, CDR1 SGHVS and CDR2 FQNEAQ. V lost 7 bases and J 2 bases, leaving 15 bases between the germline ends. DNA for the CDR3: TGTGCCAGCACCCTGGAGGGACCGGGCAATCAGCCCCAGCATTTT. This sequence encodes CASTLEGPGNQPQHF.

The table lists this clonotype with many counts. The genes are TRBV20-1 and TRBJ1-2; D gene unclear. The germline CDR1 and CDR2 sequences are DFQATT and SNEGSKA (reference sequence). The CDR3 spans 12 residues. V was pared by 4 bases and J by 0 bases, with 6 bases between. CDR3 protein: CSATLPNYGYTF. As DNA, the CDR3 is TGCAGTGCTACCCTTCCTAACTATGGCTACACCTTC.

The sample holds many counts of this clonotype. The V and J genes are TRBV6-2 or TRBV6-3 and TRBJ2-3; no clear D gene. The V gene's germline CDR1 is MNHEY and CDR2 SVGEGT. CDR3 length: 12 amino acids. V was shortened by 6 bases and J by 3 bases, with 7 bases between the two germline ends. DNA for the CDR3: TGTGCCAGCAGACCTACGACAGATACGCAGTATTTT. Its protein product is CASRPTTDTQYF.

This clonotype was detected many times. The rearrangement links TRBV19 to TRBJ2-3, with 12 bases lining up with TRBD2. The CDR3 is 16 residues long. Germline V gene lookup returns CDR1 LNHDA and CDR2 SQIVND (reference sequence). The V segment lost 5 bases and the J segment 2 bases; nucleotides outside the gene matches: 5. DNA for the CDR3: TGTGCCAGTAGTTCCAGACTAGCGGGAGCCACAGATACGCAGTATTTT. Translation: CASSSRLAGATDTQYF. The full variable domain, in which reference TRBV19 and TRBJ2-3 provide the parts outside the CDR3, is DGGITQSPKYLFRKEGQNVTLSCEQNLNHDAMYWYRQDPGQGLRLIYYSQIVNDFQKGDIAEGYSVSREKKESFPLTVTSAQKNPTAFYLCASSSRLAGATDTQYFGPGTRLTVL.

This clonotype occurred many times. The genes are TRBV19 and TRBJ2-6; D unresolved. Trimming cost V 6 bases and J 1 base, with 10 bases left between them. There are 15 residues in the CDR3. Germline V gene data show CDR1 as LNHDA and CDR2 as SQIVND (reference sequence). This chain's CDR3 is CASRDGKSGANVLTF. In DNA, the CDR3 is TGTGCCAGTAGGGACGGAAAGTCTGGGGCCAACGTCCTGACTTTC.

This clonotype was recorded at least ten times. The chain couples TRBV20-1 to TRBJ1-5; 7 positions agree with TRBD1. CDR3 length: 13 residues. V shed 4 bases and J 6 bases; nucleotides not matched to a gene: 6. Per the germline V gene, CDR1 is DFQATT and CDR2 is SNEGSKA (reference sequence). The CDR3 is CSANRGSGQPQHF. The CDR3 DNA sequence: TGCAGTGCTAACAGGGGATCGGGTCAGCCCCAGCATTTT.

This clonotype has at least ten counts. J is TRBJ2-1 and V is TRBV5-1, with 7 bases that match TRBD1. V was clipped by 2 bases and J by 6 bases; unmatched bases: 2. The CDR3 has 13 residues. Germline CDR1 is SGHRS and CDR2 is YFSETQ. In DNA, the CDR3 is TGCGCCAGCAGCTTCCCAGGGGGCAATGAGCAGTTCTTC. Its translation is CASSFPGGNEQFF.

Ten or more counts support this clonotype. The chain joins TRBV3-1 to TRBJ1-1; no clear D. Trimming took off 3 bases at V and 4 bases at J, with 9 bases between the two ends. CDR1 LGHDT and CDR2 YNNKEL come from the germline V gene (reference sequence). The length of the CDR3 is 13 residues. CDR3 sequence reads: CASSHLSGTEAFF. Written as DNA, the CDR3 is TGTGCCAGCAGCCACTTATCAGGCACTGAAGCTTTCTTT.

The chain joins TRBV5-1 to TRBJ1-5, with D possibly matching TRBD1 (5 bases). V lost 0 bases, J lost 2 bases, and 9 bases lay in between. CDR1 is SGHRS, CDR2 YFSETQ, per germline. This CDR3 comprises 15 residues. The CDR3 DNA reads as TGCGCCAGCAGCTTGGATGGGGGTCGCAATCAGCCCCAGCATTTT. Translation: CASSLDGGRNQPQHF.

This clonotype was observed many times. V gene TRBV24-1 combines with J gene TRBJ2-7; the D is unclear. The CDR3 extends over 14 amino acids. With 6 bases removed from V and 2 bases from J, the gap between germline ends came to 13 bases. Germline values: CDR1 KGHDR, CDR2 SFDVKD. CDR3 DNA sequence: TGTGCCACCAGTAGCCTCCCGAACCCCTACGAGCAGTACTTC. Translating it yields CATSSLPNPYEQYF.

This clonotype was detected only a few times. The V gene is TRBV18, the J gene TRBJ2-3; D is undetermined. The V gene lost 4 bases and the J gene lost 6 bases, with 17 bases spanning the gap. Germline lookup yields CDR1 KGHSH and CDR2 LQKENI. The CDR3 is 15 amino acids. In DNA, the CDR3 is TGTGCCAGCTCACTGACACAAGGGAATTCGGATACGCAGTATTTT. Translation gives CASSLTQGNSDTQYF.

This clonotype occurred many times. This chain connects TRBV2 to TRBJ2-7, with TRBD1 as a possible D gene (6 bases). V lost 6 bases, J lost 2 bases, and 14 bases lay in between. This CDR3 has 14 residues. CDR1 and CDR2 from the germline V gene are SNHLY and FYNNEI. CDR3 bases: TGTGCCAGCAGAGAACAGGGTGTCACCTACGAGCAGTACTTC. Translation gives CASREQGVTYEQYF.

This clonotype was picked up many times. J is TRBJ2-3 and V is TRBV5-1; 11 bases are a match to TRBD2. The CDR3 is made up of 16 amino acids. CDR1 and CDR2 from the germline V gene are SGHRS and YFSETQ. Unmatched junction bases numbered 14, after V lost 0 bases and J lost 14 bases. The DNA for the CDR3 is TGCGCCAGCAGCTTGGGGGAAGGGACTAGCGGCTCTCGACGGTATTTT. Translation: CASSLGEGTSGSRRYF. The entire variable domain, with the rest obtained from reference TRBV5-1 and TRBJ2-3, is as follows: KAGVTQTPRYLIKTRGQQVTLSCSPISGHRSVSWYQQTPGQGLQFLFEYFSETQRNKGNFPGRFSGRQFSNSRSEMNVSTLELGDSALYLCASSLGEGTSGSRRYFGPGTRLTVL.

This chain joins TRBV5-1 and TRBJ1-6; TRBD1 is a possible D gene (5 bases). The V and J ends lost 2 bases and 7 bases respectively, with 13 bases between them. This CDR3 has 15 residues. Per germline, CDR1 SGHRS and CDR2 YFSETQ. The CDR3 loop is CASSLNPGQNSPLHF. For the CDR3, the DNA is TGCGCCAGCAGCTTAAATCCGGGGCAAAATTCACCCCTCCACTTT.

Ten or more counts support this clonotype. The V gene is TRBV12-3 or TRBV12-4, the J gene TRBJ2-1; D is possibly TRBD1 (6 bases). The V end lost 6 bases, the J end lost 0 bases, and 15 bases lay between the germline ends. The CDR3 length is 16 residues. The CDR3 region is CASSPQGHLSYNEQFF. The DNA for the CDR3 is TGTGCCAGCAGCCCACAGGGCCACCTCTCCTACAATGAGCAGTTCTTC.

The table lists this clonotype with a few counts. The chain couples TRBV7-6 to TRBJ2-5, with 8 bases matching TRBD2. The CDR3 covers 15 residues. CDR1 is SGHVS, CDR2 FNYEAQ, per germline. Trimming removed 5 bases from V and 4 bases from J; junction bases left unmatched: 9. CDR3 loop: CASSPISGGGETQYF. The CDR3 bases are TGTGCCAGCAGCCCCATCTCGGGGGGGGGAGAGACCCAGTACTTC.